A selection of T cell receptor beta chains follows, all from one sample in a study of blood T cell repertoires in COVID-19. Method: immunoSEQ multiplex PCR; TCRdb's copy keeps in-frame clones and lacks some. This sample has 250,000 or so clones, with 85% to 95% found just once. The source material was PBMCs or T cells enriched from blood (not recorded which). All receptors come from a man aged 40-49 years who had been exposed to COVID-19. Each CDR3 is given with its conserved first and last residue. The D gene is left open where the match is weak. Not every row has a clone size; where given, it reads once, few, many or a size class.

cdr3_aa cdr3_nt v_call clone_size cdr3_length d_call j_call
CASSFGTGRTYEQYF TGTGCCAGCAGTTTCGGGACAGGGCGGACCTACGAGCAGTACTTC TRBV28 - 15 TRBD1 TRBJ2-7
CASSRPGLAGRRSLYEQYF TGTGCCAGCAGTCGACCGGGACTAGCGGGGAGGCGGTCCCTCTACGAGCAGTACTTC TRBV28 - 19 TRBD2 TRBJ2-7
CASSATGWTEAFF TGTGCCAGCAGCGCGACAGGGTGGACTGAAGCTTTCTTT TRBV7-3 - 13 TRBD1 TRBJ1-1
CASSITHSPNTEAFF TGTGCCAGTAGTATTACTCACAGCCCGAACACTGAAGCTTTCTTT TRBV19 - 15 - TRBJ1-1
CASSLGQGPYEQYF TGCGCCAGCAGCTTGGGGCAGGGGCCCTACGAGCAGTACTTC TRBV5-1 - 14 - TRBJ2-7
CASSLRTSGKYEQYF TGTGCCAGCAGCTTGAGGACTAGCGGGAAGTACGAGCAGTACTTC TRBV11-2 - 15 TRBD2 TRBJ2-7
CASSYGGRADEQFF TGTGCCAGCAGTTACGGCGGGAGGGCCGATGAGCAGTTCTTC TRBV27 - 14 TRBD2 TRBJ2-1
CASSSTPDRGKAFF TGTGCCAGCAGTTCGACCCCGGACAGGGGAAAAGCTTTCTTT TRBV27 - 14 TRBD1 TRBJ1-1
CASSRTGVYEQYF TGTGCCAGCAGTCGCACAGGGGTGTACGAGCAGTACTTC TRBV27 - 13 TRBD1 TRBJ2-7
CASNNGGLANYGYTF TGTGCCAGTAATAACGGGGGGCTGGCTAACTATGGCTACACCTTC TRBV19 - 15 - TRBJ1-2
CASSTGLSGYTF TGTGCCAGCTCGACAGGGTTGAGTGGCTACACCTTC TRBV28 - 12 TRBD1 TRBJ1-2
CASRKRPGQDFSEAFF TGTGCCAGTAGGAAGAGACCGGGACAGGACTTTTCTGAAGCTTTCTTT TRBV19 once 16 TRBD1 TRBJ1-1
CASSPSAGEHEQYF TGTGCCAGCAGCCCTTCCGCAGGGGAGCACGAGCAGTACTTC TRBV3-1/TRBV3-2 - 14 - TRBJ2-7
CSVIGEGGTGNTIYF TGCAGCGTCATCGGCGAGGGTGGCACTGGAAACACCATATATTTT TRBV29-1 - 15 - TRBJ1-3
CASSQGDSGNTIYF TGCGCCAGCAGCCAAGGCGACTCTGGAAACACCATATATTTT TRBV4-1 - 14 - TRBJ1-3
CAISDPGGGTTGELFF TGTGCCATCAGTGACCCGGGAGGGGGAACCACCGGGGAGCTGTTTTTT TRBV10-3 - 16 TRBD2 TRBJ2-2
CAWSAGITETQYF TGTGCCTGGAGCGCCGGGATCACGGAGACCCAGTACTTC TRBV30 - 13 - TRBJ2-5
CASSPEGTGEFDYGYTF TGTGCCAGCAGTCCAGAGGGGACAGGGGAATTCGACTATGGCTACACCTTC TRBV27 - 17 TRBD1 TRBJ1-2
CASSLNPGLAGERTYNEQFF TGTGCCAGCAGCTTAAACCCGGGGCTAGCGGGAGAAAGGACCTACAATGAGCAGTTCTTC TRBV7-3 - 20 TRBD2 TRBJ2-1
CASSSGSDEQYF TGCGCCAGCAGTAGCGGGAGCGACGAGCAGTACTTC TRBV4-1 - 12 TRBD2 TRBJ2-7
CASSHTSGTFGETQYF TGTGCCAGCAGCCATACTAGCGGGACCTTCGGAGAGACCCAGTACTTC TRBV3-1/TRBV3-2 - 16 TRBD2 TRBJ2-5
CASSSRTGESTDTQYF TGTGCCAGCAGCTCTAGGACAGGGGAAAGCACAGATACGCAGTATTTT TRBV7-6 - 16 TRBD1 TRBJ2-3
CASSPRALSGENIQYF TGTGCCAGCAGCCCTCGAGCTCTTTCAGGGGAAAACATTCAGTACTTC TRBV5-4 - 16 - TRBJ2-4
CASRVQLNTEAFF TGCGCCAGCAGGGTGCAGTTGAACACTGAAGCTTTCTTT TRBV5-1 - 13 - TRBJ1-1
CASSAQGGPYNSPLHF TGTGCCAGCAGCGCACAGGGGGGTCCCTATAATTCACCCCTCCACTTT TRBV13 - 16 TRBD1 TRBJ1-6
CASSPGLAGGITGELFF TGTGCCAGCAGCCCCGGACTAGCGGGAGGAATAACCGGGGAGCTGTTTTTT TRBV7-7 - 17 TRBD2 TRBJ2-2
CANPGLAGAKNIQYF TGTGCCAACCCCGGACTAGCGGGAGCCAAAAACATTCAGTACTTC TRBV2 - 15 TRBD2 TRBJ2-4
CASSYPGNPEAFF TGTGCCAGCAGTTACCCCGGGAATCCTGAAGCTTTCTTT TRBV6-5 - 13 - TRBJ1-1
CASSQGVAGDTDTQYF TGCGCCAGCAGCCAAGGGGTAGCGGGAGACACAGATACGCAGTATTTT TRBV4-3 - 16 TRBD2 TRBJ2-3
CAWSAGSSLFVGQPQHF TGTGCCTGGAGTGCAGGGTCTTCCCTTTTCGTTGGTCAGCCCCAGCATTTT TRBV30 - 17 - TRBJ1-5
CASSTSGSATGELFF TGCGCCAGCAGTACGAGCGGGAGTGCGACCGGGGAGCTGTTTTTT TRBV5-1 - 15 TRBD2 TRBJ2-2
CASSDRMVTF TGTGCCAGCAGCGACAGAATGGTCACCTTC TRBV28 - 10 - TRBJ1-2
CAISESGTLTDTQYF TGTGCCATCAGTGAGTCCGGGACACTCACAGATACGCAGTATTTT TRBV10-3 - 15 - TRBJ2-3
CASSVWDRSPGNTIYF TGTGCCAGCAGCGTTTGGGACAGGTCCCCTGGAAACACCATATATTTT TRBV9 - 16 TRBD1 TRBJ1-3
CASSRPGQGAFEQYF TGTGCCAGCAGCCGACCCGGACAGGGGGCGTTCGAGCAGTACTTC TRBV28 - 15 TRBD1 TRBJ2-7
CASSPVGRGTPLHF TGTGCCAGCAGTCCTGTAGGTAGGGGGACACCCCTCCACTTT TRBV28 - 14 - TRBJ1-6
CASSLIGGLSTDTQYF TGCGCCAGCAGCTTGATAGGAGGCCTCAGCACAGATACGCAGTATTTT TRBV5-1 once 16 - TRBJ2-3
CAIRGPNEKLFF TGTGCCATCAGGGGGCCTAATGAAAAACTGTTTTTT TRBV10-3 - 12 - TRBJ1-4
CASSVDRGQHYGYTF TGTGCCAGCAGCGTAGACAGGGGGCAGCACTATGGCTACACCTTC TRBV9 - 15 TRBD1 TRBJ1-2
CASSQDRLADSWDEQFF TGTGCCAGCAGCCAAGATCGACTAGCAGACTCCTGGGATGAGCAGTTCTTC TRBV3-1/TRBV3-2 - 17 TRBD2 TRBJ2-1
CASSWLLAGYHNEQFF TGTGCCAGCAGTTGGTTACTAGCGGGATATCACAATGAGCAGTTCTTC TRBV27 few 16 TRBD2 TRBJ2-1
CASSEVKSDVSYNEQFF TGTGCCAGCAGTGAAGTGAAGAGCGACGTCTCCTACAATGAGCAGTTCTTC TRBV6-1 - 17 - TRBJ2-1
CATSRDLQGGYGYTF TGTGCCACCAGCAGAGACTTGCAGGGAGGGTATGGCTACACCTTC TRBV15 few 15 - TRBJ1-2
CASSVTGGSNQPQHF TGTGCCAGCAGCGTGACAGGGGGGAGCAATCAGCCCCAGCATTTT TRBV9 - 15 TRBD1 TRBJ1-5
CASSQVAYSGGHNEQFF TGTGCCAGCTCTCAGGTTGCTTACTCGGGAGGTCACAATGAGCAGTTCTTC TRBV18 - 17 TRBD2 TRBJ2-1
CASSQPDRVDQPQHF TGCGCCAGCAGCCAACCGGACAGGGTCGATCAGCCCCAGCATTTT TRBV4-1 - 15 TRBD1 TRBJ1-5
CASSLAIAESSTYNEQFF TGTGCCAGCAGCTTAGCGATAGCGGAGTCCAGTACCTACAATGAGCAGTTCTTC TRBV7-6 - 18 - TRBJ2-1
CASNFSPAGTGNTEAFF TGTGCCAGCAACTTTTCACCCGCCGGGACAGGGAACACTGAAGCTTTCTTT TRBV14 - 17 TRBD1 TRBJ1-1
CASSLMRGLPYGYTF TGTGCCAGCAGTTTAATGAGGGGGCTTCCCTATGGCTACACCTTC TRBV28 - 15 TRBD1 TRBJ1-2
CASSNTPLRHEAFF TGTGCCAGCAGTAATACCCCCTTGCGTCATGAAGCTTTCTTT TRBV28 - 14 - TRBJ1-1
CASSYRTGVGRSSGNTIYF TGCGCCAGCAGCTATAGGACAGGGGTCGGACGCAGCTCTGGAAACACCATATATTTT TRBV5-1 - 19 TRBD1 TRBJ1-3
CASSYGARWEQYF TGTGCCAGCAGTTACGGGGCTAGGTGGGAGCAGTACTTC TRBV6-2/TRBV6-3 - 13 - TRBJ2-7
CASSFTQLMNTEAFF TGTGCCAGCAGCTTCACACAGTTGATGAACACTGAAGCTTTCTTT TRBV5-8 - 15 - TRBJ1-1